This T cell receptor (beta chain) was sequenced in a study of long-term antiretroviral therapy in people with HIV. Overall study findings and caveats: Post-ART, diversity grew, though it stayed under transplant donor control levels.

The assay used was immunoSEQ (version v3.0), run at survey level. Libraries were prepared by immunoSEQ multiplex PCR; TCRdb keeps only in-frame clonotypes and omits some of them. The sample records tens of thousands of clones, 75% to 85% being singletons. About this clone itself: Its specificity is not known.

This receptor was identified in a man aged 25 to 40 with HIV. The source was unsorted PBMCs, collected 3.4 years after starting antiretroviral therapy.

The CDR3 loop reads CASSFGQTYEQYF. DNA for the CDR3: TGTGCCAGCTCATTTGGGCAAACCTACGAGCAGTACTTC. The chain joins TRBV18 to TRBJ2-7; no clear D. Looked up from germline, CDR1 is KGHSH and CDR2 is LQKENI. With 5 bases removed from V and 2 bases from J, the gap between germline ends came to 10 bases. The CDR3 contains 13 residues.